Listed here are 26 T cell receptor beta chains from one sample, sequenced in a study of T cells in Graves' hyperthyroidism and ophthalmopathy. Amplified TCR beta CDR3 regions derived from RNA transcripts. TCR CDR3 underwent first-round RT-PCR with the HTBI primer set. TCRdb reanalysed the multiplex PCR reads using MiXCR and keeps one entry per CDR3 protein. Counted here are some 600,000 distinct CDR3 sequences, approximately 44% occurring once; the ten biggest clones make up about 7.9%. Sequencing was done on a sample of peripheral blood or thyroid tissue (not recorded which). The receptors originated from a woman under 30 with Graves' hyperthyroidism.

This clonotype was found many times. The chain joins TRBV19 to TRBJ2-6, with D possibly being TRBD1 (6 bases). The CDR3 consists of 14 residues. CDR1 is LNHDA, CDR2 SQIVND, per germline (reference sequence). Trimming left V 1 base short and J 8 bases short, with 9 bases between. The CDR3 loop reads CASSIGQETNVLTF. In DNA, the CDR3 is TGTGCCAGTAGTATAGGACAGGAGACCAACGTCCTGACTTTC.

The genes are TRBV2 and TRBJ2-7, with D hard to call. CDR1 and CDR2 from the germline V gene are SNHLY and FYNNEI. Between the trimmed V and J ends, which lost 6 bases and 8 bases, there was a span of 11 bases. There are 11 residues in the CDR3. The CDR3 protein is CASRQKVKQYF. The CDR3 nucleotides are TGTGCCAGCAGACAGAAAGTAAAGCAGTACTTC.

This clonotype has ten or more counts. The chain joins TRBV29-1 to TRBJ2-2, with a tentative D call TRBD2 (6 bases). This CDR3 has 14 residues. CDR1 and CDR2 (germline): SQVTM, ANQGSEA. Trimming took 4 bases from V and 4 from J, leaving 13 bases between them. The CDR3 DNA reads TGCAGCGTTGTTCGGGAGTGGGGCACCGGGGAGCTGTTTTTT. This sequence encodes CSVVREWGTGELFF.

This clonotype was observed many times. The chain combines TRBV7-3 with TRBJ1-1; 7 bases line up with TRBD1. Germline V gene sequence: CDR1 SGHTA, CDR2 FQGTGA. Trimming at V came to 3 bases and at J to 5 bases, leaving 3 bases not matched to a gene. CDR3 length equals 13 residues. Here the CDR3 reads CASSLTGQTEAFF. The CDR3, as DNA: TGTGCCAGCAGCTTGACAGGGCAAACTGAAGCTTTCTTT.

There are a few counts of this clonotype. The V call is TRBV12-3 or TRBV12-4, the J call TRBJ1-3; perhaps TRBD1 as D (6 bases). CDR3 length: 14 residues. Trimming took off 5 bases at V and 4 bases at J, with 12 bases between the two ends. The CDR3 loop is CASSPRTEGNTIYF. The CDR3, as DNA: TGTGCCAGCAGTCCCAGGACAGAAGGAAACACCATATATTTT.

The rearrangement links TRBV19 to TRBJ1-5; D is ambiguous. The V end was cut by 5 bases, the J end by 3 bases, with 11 bases between. The length of the CDR3 is 14 residues. The germline V gene encodes CDR1 LNHDA and CDR2 SQIVND (reference sequence). The CDR3 coding sequence is TGTGCCAGTAGTTTCACACCCACCAATCAGCCCCAGCATTTT. Its translation: CASSFTPTNQPQHF.

V usage is TRBV9 and J usage is TRBJ2-5; no clear D. From germline, CDR1 is SGDLS and CDR2 YYNGEE. The V and J ends lost 4 bases and 1 base respectively, with 11 bases between them. The CDR3 is 14 residues long. CDR3 coding DNA: TGTGCCAGCAGCCCGACCGAGGCCCAAGAGACCCAGTACTTC. Amino acids: CASSPTEAQETQYF.

This clonotype was counted only a few times. The gene calls are TRBV7-9 and TRBJ1-6; D not certain. The CDR3 has 16 amino acids. Trimming cost V 2 bases and J 2 bases, with 10 bases left between them. The V gene's germline CDR1 is SEHNR and CDR2 FQNEAQ (reference sequence). CDR3 nucleotide sequence: TGTGCCAGCAGCTTAACCGGGCACCCCTATAATTCACCCCTCCACTTT. Encoded protein: CASSLTGHPYNSPLHF.

As concerns this clonotype: This may be a read error, as it is one base from a much larger clone. The V gene is TRBV29-1, the J gene TRBJ1-4; 10 bases line up with TRBD1. The CDR3 loop spans 12 amino acids. CDR1 is SQVTM and CDR2 is ANQGSEA in the germline V gene. V shed 7 bases, J shed 7 bases, and the junction held 3 bases outside the gene matches. The CDR3 DNA is TGCAGCGCTCGGACAGGGGGTGAAAAACTGTTTTTT. Protein: CSARTGGEKLFF. The full variable domain, rest sourced from reference TRBV29-1 and TRBJ1-4, is SAVISQKPSRDICQRGTSLTIQCQVDSQVTMMFWYRQQPGQSLTLIATANQGSEATYESGFVIDKFPISRPNLTFSTLTVSNMSPEDSSIYLCSARTGGEKLFFGSGTQLSVL.

This rearrangement joins TRBV2 to TRBJ2-2, with TRBD2 matching over 10 bases. With 7 bases clipped from V and 5 bases from J, the junction kept 7 bases outside the gene matches. CDR1 is SNHLY, CDR2 FYNNEI, per germline. The CDR3 spans 15 residues. CDR3: CASNLAGGRTGELFF. In DNA, the CDR3 is TGTGCCAGCAACTTAGCGGGAGGTCGGACCGGGGAGCTGTTTTTT.

This clonotype was counted many times. The junction departs from germline at one end; a sequencing error may be responsible. This chain connects TRBV7-9 to TRBJ1-1, with D uncertain. CDR3 length: 11 residues. Germline V gene lookup returns CDR1 SEHNR and CDR2 FQNEAQ (reference sequence). CDR3 region: CASSPEGPVPF. For the CDR3, the DNA is TGTGCCAGCAGCCCCGAGGGCCCGGTCCCCTTT.

This clonotype was seen a handful of times. The chain links TRBV12-3 or TRBV12-4 to TRBJ1-2; TRBD1 agrees at 8 bases. This CDR3 comprises 13 residues. J lost 10 bases, V lost 3 bases, and 7 bases had no gene match. In DNA, the CDR3 is TGTGCCAGCAGTTTCGACAGGGGTAGGGTCTACACCTTC. This encodes CASSFDRGRVYTF.

The chain uses TRBV29-1 and TRBJ1-1; the match to TRBD1 covers 7 bases. The CDR3 length is 13 residues. CDR1 is SQVTM and CDR2 is ANQGSEA in the germline V gene. V lost 6 bases and J lost 1; bases outside the gene matches: 5. CDR3 protein: CSVEGAKNTEAFF. CDR3 DNA sequence: TGCAGCGTGGAGGGGGCGAAGAACACTGAAGCTTTCTTT.

The chain carries TRBV7-6 and TRBJ1-1; D unresolved. The CDR3 extends over 14 amino acids. Trimming took off 3 bases at V and 5 bases at J, with 13 bases between the two ends. Germline loops: CDR1 SGHVS, CDR2 FNYEAQ. CDR3 DNA: TGTGCCAGCAGCTTGGCGACTAGCGCTACTGAAGCTTTCTTT. Encoded protein: CASSLATSATEAFF.

The rearrangement joins TRBV5-8 to TRBJ1-2, with 7 bases matching TRBD1. Germline values: CDR1 SGHTS, CDR2 YDEGEE. V lost 0 bases, J lost 9 bases, and 2 bases stayed unmatched. The CDR3 length is 12 residues. The CDR3 bases are TGTGCCAGCAGCTTGGAGAGGGGGCGCTACACCTTC. This encodes CASSLERGRYTF.

The V and J genes are TRBV5-1 and TRBJ1-1; D not certain. Per the germline V gene, CDR1 is SGHRS and CDR2 is YFSETQ. This CDR3 is 13 amino acids long. V gave up 4 bases and J gave up 0 bases, with 7 bases separating them. This CDR3 reads CASSPDMNTEAFF. The CDR3 DNA reads as TGCGCCAGCAGCCCAGACATGAACACTGAAGCTTTCTTT.

This clonotype turned up a few times. The chain recombines TRBV7-6 with TRBJ2-7; 7 bases match TRBD1. From germline, CDR1 is SGHVS and CDR2 FNYEAQ. Losses at the gene ends were 6 bases for V and 2 bases for J; bases not matched to a gene: 10. This CDR3 is 15 amino acids long. The CDR3 reads CASSYLETGAYEQYF. CDR3 nucleotide sequence: TGTGCCAGCAGTTATTTGGAAACAGGGGCCTACGAGCAGTACTTC.

A remark on this clonotype: A much larger clone is a single base away; this may be a read error. The CDR3 bases are TGTGCCACCAGTGGAGAAACAGGGGGCGATGGCTACACCTTC. Protein product: CATSGETGGDGYTF. The chain couples TRBV24-1 to TRBJ1-2; 9 bases map to TRBD1. CDR1 and CDR2 from the germline V gene are KGHDR and SFDVKD. The CDR3 totals 14 residues. V was clipped by 5 bases and J by 6 bases; unmatched bases: 6.

The chain recombines TRBV10-3 with TRBJ1-2, with TRBD1 identical over 9 bases. The CDR3 sequence is 15 residues long. V was pared by 10 bases and J by 4 bases, with 13 bases of the junction left unmatched. Germline CDR1 reads ENHRY; CDR2 reads SYGVKD. The CDR3 is CASRAPGQGAYGYTF. The CDR3 region has the DNA TGTGCCAGCAGGGCCCCGGGACAGGGTGCCTATGGCTACACCTTC.

This clonotype was recorded many times. The chain uses TRBV2 and TRBJ1-1; 7 bases map to TRBD1. The CDR3 extends over 15 amino acids. Germline lookup yields CDR1 SNHLY and CDR2 FYNNEI. J was trimmed by 5 bases and V by 4 bases; bases with no gene match: 10. The chain's CDR3 is CASSVEGGRWTEAFF. CDR3 bases: TGTGCCAGCAGTGTGGAAGGGGGCAGATGGACTGAAGCTTTCTTT.

The genes are TRBV9 and TRBJ1-6; D uncertain. V was pared by 7 bases and J by 2 bases, with 7 bases between. Germline V gene lookup returns CDR1 SGDLS and CDR2 YYNGEE. The length of the CDR3 is 13 residues. The CDR3 DNA reads as TGTGCCAGCCGAAGGGCCTATAATTCACCCCTCCACTTT. The encoded protein is CASRRAYNSPLHF.

This clonotype was counted a few times. The chain couples TRBV20-1 to TRBJ1-2, with TRBD1 matching over 12 bases. The CDR3 runs 14 residues. The V gene's germline CDR1 is DFQATT and CDR2 SNEGSKA (reference sequence). J was trimmed by 4 bases and V by 6 bases; bases with no gene match: 6. Here the CDR3 reads CSATGTGGTYGYTF. The DNA for the CDR3 is TGCAGTGCGACCGGGACAGGGGGCACCTATGGCTACACCTTC.

This clonotype was seen more than once but under ten times. The V and J genes are TRBV7-2 and TRBJ1-3; D is uncertain. This CDR3 region has 14 residues. Trimming shortened V by 2 bases and J by 4 bases, and 9 bases separated the two germline ends. Germline V CDR1 and CDR2: SGHTA, FQGNSA. This CDR3 reads CASSLQAWGNTIYF. Written as DNA, the CDR3 is TGTGCCAGCAGCTTACAGGCCTGGGGAAACACCATATATTTT.

This clonotype was found many times. The chain is built from TRBV24-1 and TRBJ2-5; D ambiguous. CDR1 and CDR2 from the germline V gene are KGHDR and SFDVKD. The CDR3 is 15 residues long. The V end lost 9 bases, the J end lost 5 bases, and 21 bases lay between the germline ends. The chain's CDR3 is CATGVKVGIGETQYF. CDR3 nucleotides: TGTGCCACCGGAGTTAAGGTGGGGATCGGCGAGACCCAGTACTTC.

The chain uses TRBV2 and TRBJ1-6; no clear D gene. This CDR3 has 15 residues. Per germline, CDR1 SNHLY and CDR2 FYNNEI. With 6 bases removed from V and 10 bases from J, the gap between germline ends came to 19 bases. CDR3 sequence reads: CASRQEVEGRSPLHF. The CDR3 bases are TGTGCCAGCAGGCAAGAAGTGGAGGGCCGCTCACCCCTCCACTTT.

About this clonotype itself: The junction shows a germline mismatch at one end, possibly a read error. The chain links TRBV11-1 to TRBJ2-5, with 8 bases matching TRBD2. Germline-derived CDR1 and CDR2 are SGHAT and FQDESV (reference sequence). This CDR3 has 13 residues. The CDR3 sequence: CASGGPNQETQYF. For the CDR3, the DNA is TGCGCCAGCGGGGGACCCAACCAAGAGACCCAGTACTTC.